This T cell receptor beta chain was recorded in a study of cytomegalovirus exposure and HLA in healthy donors. 60 Vbeta and 13 Jbeta primers were used in PCR. Assay used: immunoSEQ multiplex PCR; TCRdb lists only in-frame clones, some missing. The sample yields about 250,000 clones, 80% seen once. After removal of 0 bases from V and 4 bases from J, the junction contained 9 bases not matched to a gene. CDR1 is SGDLS, CDR2 YYNGEE, per germline. The CDR3 contains 17 residues. The chain joins TRBV9 to TRBJ2-3, with TRBD2 identical over 9 bases. Sequences were obtained from PBMCs. This clonotype was obtained from a girl aged 2-10 years in good health and CMV-seronegative. CDR3 in DNA: TGTGCCAGCAGCGTAGCTGGGGTAGCGGGAGTCCCAGATACGCAGTATTTT. It codes for CASSVAGVAGVPDTQYF. The whole variable domain, remainder taken from reference TRBV9 and TRBJ2-3, is DSGVTQTPKHLITATGQRVTLRCSPRSGDLSVYWYQQSLDQGLQFLIQYYNGEERAKGNILERFSAQQFPDLHSELNLSSLELGDSALYFCASSVAGVAGVPDTQYFGPGTRLTVL.